A single sample is the source of the 7 T cell receptor beta chains below, sequenced in a study of Graves' ophthalmopathy and Graves' hyperthyroidism. Amplification of the TCR beta CDR3 regions used RNA transcripts (as template). Following a first-round RT-PCR that used HTBI primers, a second-round multiplex PCR was carried out. TCRdb ran MiXCR on the multiplex PCR reads and lists one entry per CDR3 protein. The sample includes about 620,000 distinct CDR3 sequences, over 20% of them seen just once. Sample: peripheral blood. The receptors come from a woman in her late teens or twenties with stable Graves' hyperthyroidism. Some clones in this sample may be carry-over from other donors' samples.

This clonotype was seen many times. The chain is built from TRBV6-2 or TRBV6-3 and TRBJ1-2, with 11 bases matching TRBD1. The germline gives CDR1 MNHEY, CDR2 SVGEGT. V lost 7 bases to trimming and J lost 4 bases; unmatched junction nucleotides: 8. The CDR3 has 15 amino acids. CDR3 nucleotide sequence: TGTGCCAGCAATTCCCGGACAGGGGGCGGCTATGGCTACACCTTC. Translated: CASNSRTGGGYGYTF.

The rearrangement links TRBV2 to TRBJ2-2; no clear D gene. The CDR3 totals 12 residues. Germline assignment: CDR1 SNHLY and CDR2 FYNNEI. V was pared by 8 bases and J by 3 bases, with 7 bases between. CDR3 DNA sequence: TGTGCCAGCGGTACGGACACCGGGGAGCTGTTTTTT. Residues: CASGTDTGELFF.

This clonotype was picked up many times. The V call is TRBV2, the J call TRBJ1-6, with 10 bases fitting TRBD1. The CDR3 sequence is 13 residues long. Germline assignment: CDR1 SNHLY and CDR2 FYNNEI. J was trimmed by 8 bases and V by 9 bases; bases with no gene match: 4. The CDR3 DNA reads TGTGCCAGTGCCGGGACAGGGGATTCACCCCTCCACTTT. It encodes CASAGTGDSPLHF.

This clonotype was detected ten times or more. This chain uses TRBV30 with TRBJ1-2; 9 nucleotides match TRBD1. J was trimmed by 4 bases and V by 2 bases; bases with no gene match: 5. The germline V gene encodes CDR1 GTSNPN and CDR2 SVGIG (reference sequence). This CDR3 has 14 amino acids. As DNA, the CDR3 is TGTGCCTGGAGTAGGGGACAGGGCCCCTATGGCTACACCTTC. Translation gives CAWSRGQGPYGYTF.

The table lists this clonotype with many counts. This rearrangement joins TRBV7-2 to TRBJ2-7, with unresolved D. Germline V gene lookup returns CDR1 SGHTA and CDR2 FQGNSA. The CDR3 sequence is 11 residues long. V lost 5 bases, J lost 7 bases, and 9 bases lay in between. For the CDR3, the DNA is TGTGCCAGCAGCCCAGCCGGGGAGCAGTACTTC. The encoded protein is CASSPAGEQYF.

This clonotype was seen many times. The chain combines TRBV5-1 with TRBJ2-7; possible D gene TRBD2, 6 bases. V was shortened by 0 bases and J by 5 bases, with 15 bases between the two germline ends. The CDR3 runs 15 residues. Germline values: CDR1 SGHRS, CDR2 YFSETQ. The CDR3 region is CASSLAPLAHNEQYF. CDR3 in DNA: TGCGCCAGCAGCTTGGCCCCACTAGCCCATAACGAGCAGTACTTC.

The chain joins TRBV6-8 to TRBJ1-5; TRBD1 matches 10 bases. Germline CDR1 reads MNHGY; CDR2 reads SAAAGT. Trimming removed 6 bases from V and 5 bases from J; junction bases left unmatched: 13. The CDR3 consists of 17 residues. Here the CDR3 reads CASSMGLRDRGDQPQHF. In DNA form, the CDR3 reads TGTGCCAGCAGCATGGGCTTACGGGACAGGGGCGATCAGCCCCAGCATTTT.